These T cell receptor beta chains were read from a single sample in a study of blood T cell repertoires in COVID-19. TCRdb's copy holds only in-frame clones and misses some; the assay was immunoSEQ multiplex PCR. Of some 150,000 clones listed, roughly 84% were seen once; the top ten hold about 1.2%. Sequenced: peripheral blood. The receptor source for this set is a man in his 60s who had recovered from COVID-19. CDR3s include the opening cysteine and the closing phenylalanine or tryptophan. D genes are given only for firm matches. Size is omitted from some rows. Given values are once, few, many or a class for expanded clones.

clone_size cdr3_length j_call d_call v_call cdr3_aa cdr3_nt
once 14 TRBJ2-7 . TRBV5-4 CASSLTTASYEQYF TGTGCCAGCAGCTTGACTACTGCTTCCTACGAGCAGTACTTC
once 13 TRBJ1-1 TRBD1 TRBV5-1 CASSRQGNTEAFF TGCGCCAGCAGCCGACAGGGGAACACTGAAGCTTTCTTT
. 14 TRBJ2-1 TRBD2 TRBV6-5 CASSYGGGAFEQFF TGTGCCAGCAGTTACGGCGGGGGGGCCTTTGAGCAGTTCTTC
once 16 TRBJ2-1 TRBD2 TRBV4-1 CASSQGSQGGGDEQFF TGCGCCAGCAGCCAGGGATCGCAGGGCGGGGGGGACGAGCAGTTCTTC
. 12 TRBJ2-2 . TRBV11-3 CASSETSGELFF TGTGCCAGCAGCGAAACTAGTGGGGAGCTGTTTTTT
. 14 TRBJ2-7 TRBD1 TRBV19 CASSTGDSYYEQYF TGTGCCAGTAGTACCGGGGACAGCTACTACGAGCAGTACTTC
few 13 TRBJ1-4 . TRBV5-1 CASSPDRVEKLFF TGCGCCAGCAGCCCGGACAGAGTTGAAAAACTGTTTTTT
. 13 TRBJ2-1 TRBD1 TRBV5-1 CASSRDSPNEQFF TGCGCCAGCAGCCGGGACAGCCCCAATGAGCAGTTCTTC
. 15 TRBJ2-3 . TRBV7-2 CASTRATGRPDTQYF TGTGCCAGCACCAGGGCGACAGGGAGGCCAGATACGCAGTATTTT
. 14 TRBJ2-1 TRBD2 TRBV7-8 CASSLIRLAGEQFF TGTGCCAGCAGCTTAATCCGACTAGCGGGGGAGCAGTTCTTC
. 14 TRBJ1-6 TRBD1 TRBV6-6 CASSPGTGFSPLHF TGTGCCAGCAGCCCAGGGACAGGGTTTTCACCCCTCCACTTT